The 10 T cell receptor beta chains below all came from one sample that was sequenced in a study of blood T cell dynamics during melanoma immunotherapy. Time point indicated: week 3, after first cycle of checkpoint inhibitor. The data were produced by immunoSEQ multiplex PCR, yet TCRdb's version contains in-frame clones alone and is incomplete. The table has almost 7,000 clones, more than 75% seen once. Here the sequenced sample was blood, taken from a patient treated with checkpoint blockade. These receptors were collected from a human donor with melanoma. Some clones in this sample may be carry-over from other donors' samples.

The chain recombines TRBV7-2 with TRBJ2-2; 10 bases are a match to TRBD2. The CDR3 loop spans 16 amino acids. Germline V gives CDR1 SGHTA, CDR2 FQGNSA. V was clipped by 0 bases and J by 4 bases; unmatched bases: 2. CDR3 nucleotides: TGTGCCAGCAGCTTAGCGAGCGGGGGGGGCACCGGGGAGCTGTTTTTT. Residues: CASSLASGGGTGELFF.

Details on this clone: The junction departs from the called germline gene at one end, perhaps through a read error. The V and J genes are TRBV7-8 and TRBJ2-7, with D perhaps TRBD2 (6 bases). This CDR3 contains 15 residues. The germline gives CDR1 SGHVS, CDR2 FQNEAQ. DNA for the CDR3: TGCGCCAGCAGCCAGGCGGGGCAGGGAAATGAAGAGCAGTACTTC. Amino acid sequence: CASSQAGQGNEEQYF.

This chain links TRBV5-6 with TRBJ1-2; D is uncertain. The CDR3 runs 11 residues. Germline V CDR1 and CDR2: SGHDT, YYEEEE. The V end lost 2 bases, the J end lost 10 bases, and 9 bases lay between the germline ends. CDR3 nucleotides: TGTGCCAGCAGCTTAGGAGGCGACTACACCTTC. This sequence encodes CASSLGGDYTF.

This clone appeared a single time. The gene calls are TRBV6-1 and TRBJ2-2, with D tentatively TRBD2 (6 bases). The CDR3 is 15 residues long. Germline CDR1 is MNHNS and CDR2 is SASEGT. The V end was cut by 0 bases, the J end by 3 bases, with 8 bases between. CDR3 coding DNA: TGTGCCAGCAGTGAAGCGGGGGACTACACCGGGGAGCTGTTTTTT. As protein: CASSEAGDYTGELFF.

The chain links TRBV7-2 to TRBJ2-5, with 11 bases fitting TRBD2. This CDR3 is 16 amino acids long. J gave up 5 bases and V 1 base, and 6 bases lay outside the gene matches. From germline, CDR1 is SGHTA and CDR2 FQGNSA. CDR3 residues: CASSLDASGGRETQYF. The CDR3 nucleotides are TGTGCCAGCAGCTTAGACGCTAGCGGGGGGAGGGAGACCCAGTACTTC.

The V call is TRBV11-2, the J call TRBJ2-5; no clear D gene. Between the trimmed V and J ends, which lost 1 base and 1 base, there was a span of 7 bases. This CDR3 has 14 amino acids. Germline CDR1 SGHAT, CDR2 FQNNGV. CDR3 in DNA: TGTGCCAGCAGCTTAGTAGCAAGCCAAGAGACCCAGTACTTC. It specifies CASSLVASQETQYF.

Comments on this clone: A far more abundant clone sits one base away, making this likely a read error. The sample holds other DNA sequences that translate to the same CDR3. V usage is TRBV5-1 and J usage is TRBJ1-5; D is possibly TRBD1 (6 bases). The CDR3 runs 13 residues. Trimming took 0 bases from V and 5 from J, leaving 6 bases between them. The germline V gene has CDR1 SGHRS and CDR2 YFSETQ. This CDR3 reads CASSLAGDQPQHF. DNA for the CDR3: TGCGCCAGCAGCTTGGCAGGGGATCAGCCCCAGCATTTT. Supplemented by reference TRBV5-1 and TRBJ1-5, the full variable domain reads KAGVTQTPRYLIKTRGQQVTLSCSPISGHRSVSWYQQTPGQGLQFLFEYFSETQRNKGNFPGRFSGRQFSNSRSEMNVSTLELGDSALYLCASSLAGDQPQHFGDGTRLSIL.

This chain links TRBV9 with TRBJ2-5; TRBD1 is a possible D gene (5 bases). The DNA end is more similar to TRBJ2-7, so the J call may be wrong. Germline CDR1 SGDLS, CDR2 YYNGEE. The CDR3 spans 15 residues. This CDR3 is CASSVEAQGSYEQYF. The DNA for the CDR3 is TGTGCCAGCAGCGTAGAGGCTCAGGGATCCTACGAGCAGTACTTC.

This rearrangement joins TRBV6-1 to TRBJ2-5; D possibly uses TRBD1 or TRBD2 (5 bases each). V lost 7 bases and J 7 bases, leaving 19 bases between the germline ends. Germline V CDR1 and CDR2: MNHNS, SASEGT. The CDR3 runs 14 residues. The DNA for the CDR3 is TGTGCCAGCAACCCGGGGACGGCCCGGGGGACCCAGTACTTC. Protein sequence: CASNPGTARGTQYF.

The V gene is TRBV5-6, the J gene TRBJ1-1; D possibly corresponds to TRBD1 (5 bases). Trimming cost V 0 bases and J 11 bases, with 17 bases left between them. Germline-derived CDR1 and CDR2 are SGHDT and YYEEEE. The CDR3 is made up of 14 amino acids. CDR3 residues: CASSLEGQGIKAFF. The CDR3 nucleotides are TGTGCCAGCAGCTTGGAGGGGCAGGGAATCAAGGCTTTCTTT. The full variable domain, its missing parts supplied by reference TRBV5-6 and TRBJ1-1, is DAGVTQSPTHLIKTRGQQVTLRCSPKSGHDTVSWYQQALGQGPQFIFQYYEEEERQRGNFPDRFSGHQFPNYSSELNVNALLLGDSALYLCASSLEGQGIKAFFGQGTRLTVV.